This TCR beta chain was recovered during a study of cytomegalovirus exposure and HLA in healthy donors. Study-wide findings and caveats: Sequencing likely generated an artifact that appeared as a cluster of highly shared sequence variants. Other equally common chains were less clonally expanded than HLA-associated TCR beta chains, a later analysis showed. In presence/absence analyses, roughly uniform sequencing depth across donors was assumed. A later analysis found that most CMV-associated TCR beta chains appeared HLA-restricted.

The PCR had 60 Vbeta and 13 Jbeta primers. Method: immunoSEQ multiplex PCR; TCRdb's copy keeps in-frame clones and lacks some. This sample's table reports over 45,000 clones. V was shortened by 1 base and J by 2 bases, with 15 bases between the two germline ends. The CDR3 spans 15 residues. Germline lookup yields CDR1 SQVTM and CDR2 ANQGSEA. With regard to this clone: Its antigen is unknown.

Material: PBMCs. V gene TRBV29-1 combines with J gene TRBJ2-7; D perhaps matches TRBD1 (7 bases). The TCR was taken from a woman younger than 30 in good health and CMV-seronegative. The CDR3 coding sequence is TGCAGCGTTGAAGCAGGGGGGTCAACCACCTACGAGCAGTACTTC. It yields the protein CSVEAGGSTTYEQYF.